These 15 T cell receptor beta chains originate from one sample sequenced in a study of cytomegalovirus exposure and HLA in healthy donors. The PCR contained 60 Vbeta and 13 Jbeta primers. Some clones are missing from TCRdb's copy, which holds only in-frame ones; the method was immunoSEQ multiplex PCR. In the table there are roughly 110,000 clones, about three quarters of which are singletons. The sequenced material came from PBMCs. The receptors shown here come from a female donor in good health and CMV-seronegative.

This rearrangement joins TRBV5-1 to TRBJ1-4, with 10 bases identical to TRBD1. Germline V gene data show CDR1 as SGHRS and CDR2 as YFSETQ. This CDR3 has 15 amino acids. Trimming at V came to 3 bases and at J to 8 bases, leaving 7 bases not matched to a gene. CDR3 sequence (DNA): TGCGCCAGCAGCTGGGGGGGACAGGGGTGGGAAAAACTGTTTTTT. Amino acids: CASSWGGQGWEKLFF.

The chain recombines TRBV5-6 with TRBJ1-3; the D gene is possibly TRBD1 (6 bases). V was shortened by 3 bases and J by 8 bases, with 27 bases between the two germline ends. The length of the CDR3 is 18 residues. Per germline, CDR1 SGHDT and CDR2 YYEEEE. The CDR3 nucleotides read TGTGCCAGCAGCTCCCTACGAACGACAGGTACCTACGGGGACACCATATATTTT. It codes for CASSSLRTTGTYGDTIYF. The complete variable domain, with remaining parts taken from reference TRBV5-6 and TRBJ1-3, reads DAGVTQSPTHLIKTRGQQVTLRCSPKSGHDTVSWYQQALGQGPQFIFQYYEEEERQRGNFPDRFSGHQFPNYSSELNVNALLLGDSALYLCASSSLRTTGTYGDTIYFGEGSWLTVV.

The chain couples TRBV5-1 to TRBJ2-3; 7 nucleotides match TRBD1. CDR1 SGHRS and CDR2 YFSETQ come from the germline V gene. The CDR3 spans 14 residues. V gave up 4 bases and J gave up 5 bases; unmatched junction bases: 7. CDR3 region: CASSQDRRLDTQYF. CDR3 bases: TGCGCCAGCAGCCAGGACAGGAGACTAGATACGCAGTATTTT.

This clone has just one count. The CDR3 here is CASSYAKRGTGELFF. CDR3 bases: TGTGCCAGCAGTTACGCGAAACGGGGAACCGGGGAGCTGTTTTTT. This chain links TRBV6-6 with TRBJ2-2, with a tentative D call TRBD2 (5 bases). Germline values: CDR1 MNHNY, CDR2 SVGAGI (reference sequence). The CDR3 is 15 amino acids. Trimming shortened V by 2 bases and J by 5 bases, and 12 bases separated the two germline ends.

V is TRBV5-5 and J is TRBJ1-1, with 8 bases aligning to TRBD1. The CDR3 is made up of 13 amino acids. Germline lookup yields CDR1 SGHKS and CDR2 YYEKEE (reference sequence). V was clipped by 4 bases and J by 5 bases; unmatched bases: 4. CDR3 in amino acids: CASSTQGDTEAFF. Written as DNA, the CDR3 is TGTGCCAGCAGCACACAGGGGGATACTGAAGCTTTCTTT.

This chain uses TRBV4-1 with TRBJ2-1; TRBD2 matches at 10 bases. The CDR3 has 16 residues. The germline V gene has CDR1 MGHRA and CDR2 YSYEKL. The V and J ends lost 1 base and 4 bases, in that order; junction bases with no gene match: 4. CDR3 amino acids: CASSQAPSGGYNEQFF. DNA for the CDR3: TGCGCCAGCAGCCAAGCCCCTAGCGGGGGTTACAATGAGCAGTTCTTC.

V is TRBV10-1 and J is TRBJ1-1, with 8 bases fitting TRBD1. The germline CDR1 and CDR2 sequences are WNHNN and SYGVQD (reference sequence). CDR3 size: 14 residues. J gave up 11 bases and V 8 bases, and 16 bases lay outside the gene matches. The CDR3 DNA is TGCGCCAGCTCCCGGCAGGGGGCGCCCCCTGGGGCTTTCTTT. This encodes CASSRQGAPPGAFF.

There are a few counts of this clone. The chain uses TRBV5-1 and TRBJ2-7; 7 positions match TRBD1. Trimming removed 4 bases from V and 2 bases from J; junction bases left unmatched: 6. CDR1 is SGHRS, CDR2 YFSETQ, per germline. This CDR3 is built from 14 residues. Here the CDR3 reads CASSIRQGAYEQYF. DNA for the CDR3: TGCGCCAGCAGCATCCGACAGGGCGCCTACGAGCAGTACTTC.

V gene TRBV7-9 combines with J gene TRBJ2-7; 12 bases line up with TRBD1. Germline CDR1 and CDR2: SEHNR and FQNEAQ (reference sequence). J was trimmed by 6 bases and V by 6 bases; bases with no gene match: 9. This CDR3 is built from 15 residues. The CDR3 is CASSKPGQGAIEQYF. CDR3 coding DNA: TGTGCCAGCAGTAAACCGGGACAGGGGGCGATCGAGCAGTACTTC.

The V and J genes are TRBV30 and TRBJ2-7; D ambiguous. The V gene lost 0 bases and the J gene lost 2 bases, with 11 bases spanning the gap. The CDR3 spans 14 residues. Germline CDR1 reads GTSNPN; CDR2 reads SVGIG (reference sequence). The CDR3 bases are TGTGCCTGGAGTGTACGGCAGGTCACCTACGAGCAGTACTTC. Its protein product is CAWSVRQVTYEQYF.

The rearrangement joins TRBV9 to TRBJ1-4; 8 bases are a match to TRBD1. V dropped 0 bases and J dropped 7; count of bases not matched to a gene: 8. This CDR3 region has 16 residues. Germline CDR1 SGDLS, CDR2 YYNGEE. CDR3 loop: CASSVGPGGEVEKLFF. CDR3 coding DNA: TGTGCCAGCAGCGTAGGGCCAGGGGGCGAAGTTGAAAAACTGTTTTTT.

This clone was picked up a small number of times. The V gene is TRBV5-6, the J gene TRBJ2-5; a possible D gene is TRBD2 (6 bases). This CDR3 contains 13 residues. From germline, CDR1 is SGHDT and CDR2 YYEEEE. V lost 6 bases to trimming and J lost 4 bases, with 13 bases between them. The CDR3 DNA sequence: TGTGCCAGCACCTACGGGGGTCCAGAGACCCAGTACTTC. Translated, it gives CASTYGGPETQYF. The variable domain in full, completed from reference TRBV5-6 and TRBJ2-5, reads DAGVTQSPTHLIKTRGQQVTLRCSPKSGHDTVSWYQQALGQGPQFIFQYYEEEERQRGNFPDRFSGHQFPNYSSELNVNALLLGDSALYLCASTYGGPETQYFGPGTRLLVL.

The chain employs TRBV19 and TRBJ1-5; unclear D gene. Trimming left V 3 bases short and J 7 bases short, with 7 bases between. Germline CDR1 LNHDA, CDR2 SQIVND (reference sequence). This CDR3 has 12 residues. CDR3 nucleotide sequence: TGTGCCAGTAGTATTAATCGGCAGCCCCAGCATTTT. It encodes CASSINRQPQHF.

The V gene is TRBV30, the J gene TRBJ2-2; 9 bases are a match to TRBD1. Losses at the gene ends were 3 bases for V and 5 bases for J; bases not matched to a gene: 19. The CDR3 contains 19 residues. Germline assignment: CDR1 GTSNPN and CDR2 SVGIG (reference sequence). The CDR3 region has the DNA TGTGCCTGGAGCCAGCGAGAGGGACAGGGACGACCTCGAACCGGGGAGCTGTTTTTT. Translated: CAWSQREGQGRPRTGELFF.

The chain links TRBV12-5 to TRBJ2-7; 8 bases are shared with TRBD1. Germline V gene sequence: CDR1 LGHNT, CDR2 FRNRAP. J lost 10 bases, V lost 0 bases, and 2 bases had no gene match. There are 12 residues in the CDR3. The CDR3 coding sequence is TGTGCTAGTGGTTTGGTGACAGGGGAACAGTACTTC. Its protein is CASGLVTGEQYF.